A selection of T cell receptor beta chains follows, all from one sample in a study of T-cell reconstitution after alpha-beta-depleted transplantation in children. TCRdb re-called the PCR reads through MiXCR, storing one row per CDR3 protein. The sample consists of approximately 800,000 distinct CDR3 sequences, roughly 15% of them appearing once. The sequencing used PBMCs, mostly from graft donor cells, collected 360 days after TCRalphabeta/CD19-depleted stem cell transplant. The receptors shown here come from a male patient younger than 18 who had a stem cell transplant for acute lymphoblastic leukemia, so the T cells may come from the graft donor. The CDR3 runs from the conserved cysteine through the conserved F or W. Fields, in order: D gene, clone size, J gene, V gene, CDR3 protein, CDR3 DNA. The D gene is left open where the match is weak. Size is omitted from some rows. Given values are once, few, many or a class for expanded clones.

NA	NA	TRBJ2-1	TRBV20-1	CSAKLSYNEQFF	TGCAGTGCTAAACTCTCCTACAATGAGCAGTTCTTC
NA	NA	TRBJ2-1	TRBV23-1	CASSHGTPYNEQFF	TGCGCCAGCAGTCACGGCACCCCCTACAATGAGCAGTTCTTC
NA	many	TRBJ1-2	TRBV29-1	CSAPANYGYTF	TGCAGCGCGCCGGCTAACTATGGCTACACCTTC
NA	many	TRBJ2-3	TRBV5-1	CASSLEGFIDTQYF	TGCGCCAGCAGCTTGGAGGGTTTTATAGATACGCAGTATTTT
TRBD1	many	TRBJ2-7	TRBV7-8	CASSWDSNYEQYF	TGTGCCAGCAGCTGGGACAGCAACTACGAGCAGTACTTC
TRBD2	many	TRBJ2-7	TRBV5-1	CASSRGLATLYEQYF	TGCGCCAGCAGCCGCGGACTAGCTACCCTCTACGAGCAGTACTTC
NA	few	TRBJ2-7	TRBV7-3	CASSRRGFLYEQYF	TGTGCCAGCAGCCGAAGAGGCTTCCTCTACGAGCAGTACTTC
TRBD2	NA	TRBJ2-2	TRBV20-1	CCARGTSGSAGELFF	TGCTGTGCTCGGGGGACTAGCGGGAGCGCCGGGGAGCTGTTTTTT
NA	few	TRBJ1-6	TRBV19	CASGLDTEFTLHF	TGTGCCAGTGGATTGGACACCGAATTCACCCTCCACTTT
TRBD2	few	TRBJ2-7	TRBV20-1	CSVLSGIVYEQYF	TGCAGTGTCCTTAGCGGGATCGTCTACGAGCAGTACTTC
NA	NA	TRBJ2-1	TRBV29-1	CSVERGLDEQFF	TGCAGCGTTGAAAGGGGACTGGATGAGCAGTTCTTC
TRBD2	few	TRBJ2-1	TRBV29-1	CSVEGLALYNEQFF	TGCAGCGTTGAAGGACTAGCGCTTTACAATGAGCAGTTCTTC
NA	few	TRBJ1-1	TRBV5-1	CASSLVAGRREAFF	TGCGCCAGCAGCTTGGTGGCAGGGAGGCGAGAAGCTTTCTTT
TRBD2	few	TRBJ2-7	TRBV7-8	CASSWSFIPTSGWTSYEQYF	TGTGCCAGCAGCTGGTCCTTTATTCCCACTAGCGGGTGGACTTCCTACGAGCAGTACTTC
TRBD1	few	TRBJ2-3	TRBV10-2	CASSDRGGVTDTQYF	TGCGCCAGCAGTGACCGAGGGGGCGTGACAGATACGCAGTATTTT
NA	NA	TRBJ2-5	TRBV5-1	CASSGPFQETQYF	TGCGCCAGCAGCGGCCCCTTCCAAGAGACCCAGTACTTC
NA	NA	TRBJ2-3	TRBV7-9	CASSLEGSLTDTQYF	TGTGCCAGCAGCTTAGAGGGGTCCCTCACAGATACGCAGTATTTT
TRBD2	few	TRBJ2-7	TRBV15	CATSSMWGLAGGQWGSGLYEQYF	TGTGCCACCAGCAGTATGTGGGGACTAGCGGGAGGTCAGTGGGGTTCTGGGCTCTACGAGCAGTACTTC
NA	NA	TRBJ1-1	TRBV27	CASSPTTDSEAFF	TGTGCCAGCAGTCCGACCACGGACTCTGAAGCTTTCTTT
NA	NA	TRBJ2-2	TRBV20-1	CSASGARDTGELFF	TGCAGTGCTAGTGGGGCCAGAGACACCGGGGAGCTGTTTTTT
NA	NA	TRBJ1-3	TRBV29-1	CSGLEQVLSGNTIYF	TGCAGCGGCTTAGAACAGGTCCTCTCTGGAAACACCATATATTTT
NA	NA	TRBJ2-1	TRBV20-1	CSAVLRGFVLDEQFF	TGCAGTGCTGTATTACGGGGATTTGTCCTCGATGAGCAGTTCTTC